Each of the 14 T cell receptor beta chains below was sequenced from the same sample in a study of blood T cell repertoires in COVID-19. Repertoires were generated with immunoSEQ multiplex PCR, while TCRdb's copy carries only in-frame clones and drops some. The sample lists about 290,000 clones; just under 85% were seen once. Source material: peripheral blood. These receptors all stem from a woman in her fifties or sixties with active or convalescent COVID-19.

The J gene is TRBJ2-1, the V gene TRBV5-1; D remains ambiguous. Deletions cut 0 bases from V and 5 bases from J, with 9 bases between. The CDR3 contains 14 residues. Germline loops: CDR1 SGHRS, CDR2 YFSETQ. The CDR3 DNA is TGCGCCAGCAGCTTGGCGGGTACCCACAATGAGCAGTTCTTC. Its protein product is CASSLAGTHNEQFF.

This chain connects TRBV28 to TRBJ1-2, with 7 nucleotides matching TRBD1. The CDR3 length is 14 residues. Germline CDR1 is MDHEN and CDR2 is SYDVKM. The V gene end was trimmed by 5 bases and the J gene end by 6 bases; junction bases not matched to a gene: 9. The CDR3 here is CASSPGQLLHGYTF. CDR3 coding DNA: TGTGCCAGCAGTCCGGGACAGTTGCTACATGGCTACACCTTC.

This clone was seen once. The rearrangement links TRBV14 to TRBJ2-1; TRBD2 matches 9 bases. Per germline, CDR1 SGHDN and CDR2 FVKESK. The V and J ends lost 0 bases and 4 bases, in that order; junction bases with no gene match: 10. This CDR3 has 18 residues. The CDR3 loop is CASSQDFGGGVRYNEQFF. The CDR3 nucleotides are TGTGCCAGCAGCCAAGATTTTGGCGGGGGGGTGCGTTACAATGAGCAGTTCTTC. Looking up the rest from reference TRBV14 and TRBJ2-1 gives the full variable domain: EAGVTQFPSHSVIEKGQTVTLRCDPISGHDNLYWYRRVMGKEIKFLLHFVKESKQDESGMPNNRFLAERTGGTYSTLKVQPAELEDSGVYFCASSQDFGGGVRYNEQFFGPGTRLTVL.

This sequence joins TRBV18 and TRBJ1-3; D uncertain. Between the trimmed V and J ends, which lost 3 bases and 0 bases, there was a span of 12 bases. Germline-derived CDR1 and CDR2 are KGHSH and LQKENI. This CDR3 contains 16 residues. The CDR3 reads CASSPSRRHSGNTIYF. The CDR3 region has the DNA TGTGCCAGCTCACCGTCCCGGCGGCACTCTGGAAACACCATATATTTT.

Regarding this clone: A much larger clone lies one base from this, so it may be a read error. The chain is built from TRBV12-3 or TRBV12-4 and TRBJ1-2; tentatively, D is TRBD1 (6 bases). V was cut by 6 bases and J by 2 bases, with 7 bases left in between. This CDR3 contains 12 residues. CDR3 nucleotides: TGTGCCAGCAGCACAGGGAACTATGGCTACACCTTC. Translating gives CASSTGNYGYTF.

The CDR3 region has the DNA TGTGCCAGCAGCTTACAGGGGGGCTATAGCAATCAGCCCCAGCATTTT. Amino acid sequence: CASSLQGGYSNQPQHF. This chain joins TRBV7-2 and TRBJ1-5; 7 bases align to TRBD1. CDR1 and CDR2 from the germline V gene are SGHTA and FQGNSA. The CDR3 sequence is 16 residues long. The V gene end was trimmed by 2 bases and the J gene end by 0 bases; junction bases not matched to a gene: 4.

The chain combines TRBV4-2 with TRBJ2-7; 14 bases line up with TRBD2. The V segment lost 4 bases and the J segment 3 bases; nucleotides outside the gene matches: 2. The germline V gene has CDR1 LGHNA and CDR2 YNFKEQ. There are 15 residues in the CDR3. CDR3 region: CASSRGTSGSYEQYF. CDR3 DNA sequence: TGTGCCAGCAGCCGCGGGACTAGCGGGAGCTACGAGCAGTACTTC.

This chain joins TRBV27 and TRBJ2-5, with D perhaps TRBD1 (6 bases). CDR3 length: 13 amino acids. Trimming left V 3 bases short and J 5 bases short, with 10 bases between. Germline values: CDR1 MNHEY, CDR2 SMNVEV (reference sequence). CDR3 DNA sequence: TGTGCCAGCAGTTTGAGGGGGACGGAGACCCAGTACTTC. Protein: CASSLRGTETQYF.

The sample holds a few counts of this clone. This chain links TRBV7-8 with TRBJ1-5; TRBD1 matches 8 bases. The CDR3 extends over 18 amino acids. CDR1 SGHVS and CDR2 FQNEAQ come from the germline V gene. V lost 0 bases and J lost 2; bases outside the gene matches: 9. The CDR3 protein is CASSLAGQVALGNQPQHF. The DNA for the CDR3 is TGTGCCAGCAGCTTAGCGGGACAGGTGGCCCTGGGCAATCAGCCCCAGCATTTT.

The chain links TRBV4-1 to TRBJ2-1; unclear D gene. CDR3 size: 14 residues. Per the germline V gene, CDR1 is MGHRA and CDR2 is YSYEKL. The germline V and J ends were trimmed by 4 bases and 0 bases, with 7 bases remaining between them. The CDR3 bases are TGCGCCAGCAGCCCCTCCCCCTCCTACAATGAGCAGTTCTTC. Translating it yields CASSPSPSYNEQFF.

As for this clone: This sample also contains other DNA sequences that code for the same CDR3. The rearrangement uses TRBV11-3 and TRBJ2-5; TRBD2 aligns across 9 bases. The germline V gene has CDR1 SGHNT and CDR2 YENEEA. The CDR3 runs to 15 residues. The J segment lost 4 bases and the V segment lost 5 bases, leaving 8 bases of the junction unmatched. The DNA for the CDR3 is TGTGCCAGCAGCCCGGGACTAGCTGGGGGAGAGACCCAGTACTTC. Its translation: CASSPGLAGGETQYF.

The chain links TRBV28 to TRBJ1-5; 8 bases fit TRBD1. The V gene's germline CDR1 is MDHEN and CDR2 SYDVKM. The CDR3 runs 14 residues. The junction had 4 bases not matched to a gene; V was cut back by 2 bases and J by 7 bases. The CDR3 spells CASSLGQGVQPQHF. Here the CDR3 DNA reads TGTGCCAGCAGTTTAGGACAGGGAGTCCAGCCCCAGCATTTT.

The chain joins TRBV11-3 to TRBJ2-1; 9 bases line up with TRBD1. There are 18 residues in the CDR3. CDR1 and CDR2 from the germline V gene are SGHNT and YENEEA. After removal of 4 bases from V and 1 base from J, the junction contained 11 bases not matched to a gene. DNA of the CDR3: TGTGCCAGCAGCTCGAGTGTTACAGGGGGCGGTTCCTACAATGAGCAGTTCTTC. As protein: CASSSSVTGGGSYNEQFF.

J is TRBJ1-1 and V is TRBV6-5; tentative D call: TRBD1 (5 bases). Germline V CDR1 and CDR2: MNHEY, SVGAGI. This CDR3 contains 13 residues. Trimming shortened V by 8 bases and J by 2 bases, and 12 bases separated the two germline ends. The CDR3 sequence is CASARVDNTEAFF. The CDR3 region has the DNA TGTGCCAGCGCCAGGGTCGACAACACTGAAGCTTTCTTT.